A single sample gave rise to the 20 T cell receptor beta chains below, sequenced in a study of cytotoxic CD8 clonotypes in ibrutinib-treated CLL. Only in-frame clones appear in the TCRdb table, and some are missing; sequencing was by immunoSEQ multiplex PCR. The table has under 200,000 clones, roughly 80% seen once. The sample in question was PBMCs, obtained after 12 months of ibrutinib treatment. Source of these receptors: a human donor with chronic lymphocytic leukemia.

The CDR3 protein is CASTSVSGTAYNEQFF. For the CDR3, the DNA is TGTGCCAGCACAAGTGTTAGCGGGACAGCCTACAATGAGCAGTTCTTC. The gene calls are TRBV2 and TRBJ2-1, with D possibly matching TRBD2 (8 bases). V lost 7 bases to trimming and J lost 2 bases, with 18 bases between them. This CDR3 contains 16 residues. Germline V gives CDR1 SNHLY, CDR2 FYNNEI.

The chain uses TRBV29-1 and TRBJ2-1; the match to TRBD2 covers 9 bases. V was clipped by 7 bases and J by 9 bases; unmatched bases: 22. Per germline, CDR1 SQVTM and CDR2 ANQGSEA. This CDR3 spans 17 amino acids. The CDR3 nucleotides read TGCAGCGCCTCCGGACTGGGCGGGAGGGGCCAAGCAAGTGAGCAGTTCTTC. This translates into CSASGLGGRGQASEQFF.

The chain is built from TRBV19 and TRBJ2-1; unclear D gene. Trimming took 10 bases from V and 10 from J, leaving 20 bases between them. The CDR3 spans 13 residues. Germline-derived CDR1 and CDR2 are LNHDA and SQIVND (reference sequence). CDR3 loop: CATLKGSPWEQFF. The CDR3 DNA reads as TGTGCCACTTTAAAGGGATCCCCGTGGGAGCAGTTCTTC.

The chain employs TRBV28 and TRBJ1-2; D call uncertain. CDR1 and CDR2 from the germline V gene are MDHEN and SYDVKM. Deletions cut 3 bases from V and 6 bases from J, with 8 bases between. The CDR3 consists of 12 residues. In DNA, the CDR3 is TGTGCCAGCAGTTTCGGGCTCAATGGCTACACCTTC. This translates into CASSFGLNGYTF.

This rearrangement joins TRBV15 to TRBJ1-2; D uncertain. The CDR3 totals 12 residues. V lost 0 bases and J 4 bases, leaving 3 bases between the germline ends. CDR1 LNHNV and CDR2 YYDKDF come from the germline V gene (reference sequence). The CDR3 spells CATSRDLYGYTF. The CDR3 DNA follows: TGTGCCACCAGCAGAGATCTCTATGGCTACACCTTC.

This sequence joins TRBV6-1 and TRBJ1-3, with 9 bases matching TRBD1. This CDR3 comprises 18 residues. Germline values: CDR1 MNHNS, CDR2 SASEGT. V lost 4 bases to trimming and J lost 1 base; unmatched junction nucleotides: 11. DNA of the CDR3: TGTGCCAGCAGTGTCGAACAGGGGGCAGTAGGTTCTGGAAACACCATATATTTT. Translation: CASSVEQGAVGSGNTIYF.

This chain links TRBV27 with TRBJ2-2; the D is unclear. Germline V gene lookup returns CDR1 MNHEY and CDR2 SMNVEV (reference sequence). The germline V and J ends were trimmed by 4 bases and 2 bases, with 5 bases remaining between them. The CDR3 runs to 13 residues. CDR3 sequence reads: CASSSVNTGELFF. In DNA form, the CDR3 reads TGTGCCAGCAGTTCCGTCAACACCGGGGAGCTGTTTTTT.

This clone occurred a few times. The genes are TRBV7-6 and TRBJ1-1, with D perhaps TRBD1 (5 bases). The CDR3 loop spans 13 amino acids. Germline V gene sequence: CDR1 SGHVS, CDR2 FNYEAQ. The V and J ends lost 2 bases and 1 base respectively, with 5 bases between them. In DNA form, the CDR3 reads TGTGCCAGCAGCTTACAGGGGAACACTGAAGCTTTCTTT. Translating gives CASSLQGNTEAFF.

V usage is TRBV5-5 and J usage is TRBJ2-3, with D possibly TRBD2 on 6 matching bases. Trimming shortened V by 0 bases and J by 3 bases, and 11 bases separated the two germline ends. CDR1 SGHKS and CDR2 YYEKEE come from the germline V gene (reference sequence). This CDR3 is 15 amino acids long. Here the CDR3 reads CASSLDGGRTDTQYF. CDR3 nucleotide sequence: TGTGCCAGCAGCTTGGACGGGGGAAGAACAGATACGCAGTATTTT.

This clone was counted a few times. V gene TRBV11-2 combines with J gene TRBJ1-1, with D possibly being TRBD1 (5 bases). This CDR3 is 16 amino acids long. V lost 2 bases, J lost 4 bases, and 17 bases lay in between. Germline lookup yields CDR1 SGHAT and CDR2 FQNNGV. The chain's CDR3 is CASSLLPGGAGTEAFF. The CDR3 nucleotides are TGTGCCAGCAGCTTATTGCCCGGAGGGGCGGGCACTGAAGCTTTCTTT. The full variable domain, completed using reference TRBV11-2 and TRBJ1-1, is EAGVAQSPRYKIIEKRQSVAFWCNPISGHATLYWYQQILGQGPKLLIQFQNNGVVDDSQLPKDRFSAERLKGVDSTLKIQPAKLEDSAVYLCASSLLPGGAGTEAFFGQGTRLTVV.

This chain links TRBV7-2 with TRBJ2-1; no definite D call. CDR3 length: 13 residues. V was shortened by 4 bases and J by 7 bases, with 11 bases between the two germline ends. CDR1 is SGHTA, CDR2 FQGNSA, per germline. Here the CDR3 reads CASSSGAFNEQFF. Here the CDR3 DNA reads TGTGCCAGCAGCTCGGGCGCCTTTAATGAGCAGTTCTTC.

The rearrangement links TRBV7-9 to TRBJ1-5; 9 positions agree with TRBD1. The CDR3 contains 14 residues. Germline CDR1 SEHNR, CDR2 FQNEAQ (reference sequence). The V gene end was trimmed by 2 bases and the J gene end by 10 bases; junction bases not matched to a gene: 6. CDR3 sequence: CASSLMGQGPPQHF. Written as DNA, the CDR3 is TGTGCCAGCAGCTTAATGGGACAGGGTCCTCCCCAGCATTTT.

The V and J genes are TRBV7-2 and TRBJ2-5, with 7 bases identical to TRBD2. The CDR3 is 13 amino acids. The germline V gene has CDR1 SGHTA and CDR2 FQGNSA. The trim removed 2 bases at V and 10 bases at J, leaving 7 bases unmatched. The CDR3 DNA reads TGTGCCAGCAGCTTACTACTAGCGCGAGACCAGTACTTC. Its translation: CASSLLLARDQYF.

The chain uses TRBV27 and TRBJ1-4; TRBD1 might be the D (6 bases). V dropped 2 bases and J dropped 8 bases, with 15 bases sitting between them. The CDR3 contains 15 residues. Per the germline V gene, CDR1 is MNHEY and CDR2 is SMNVEV (reference sequence). The CDR3 sequence is CASSLTTGSPEKLFF. The DNA for the CDR3 is TGTGCCAGCAGTTTAACGACAGGCTCACCCGAAAAACTGTTTTTT.

Only a few counts were recorded for this clone. The chain recombines TRBV5-1 with TRBJ2-7, with 7 positions matching TRBD1. V was clipped by 0 bases and J by 3 bases; unmatched bases: 6. Germline V gene data show CDR1 as SGHRS and CDR2 as YFSETQ. The CDR3 totals 15 residues. The DNA of the CDR3 is TGCGCCAGCAGCTTGGCACCGGGACAGAACTACGAGCAGTACTTC. Its protein is CASSLAPGQNYEQYF.

The chain has TRBV28 and TRBJ2-7; 8 bases align to TRBD1. J was trimmed by 0 bases and V by 4 bases; bases with no gene match: 5. The CDR3 is 15 amino acids. Germline lookup yields CDR1 MDHEN and CDR2 SYDVKM. The CDR3 sequence: CASSWGQEISYEQYF. The CDR3 nucleotides read TGTGCCAGCAGTTGGGGACAGGAGATCTCCTACGAGCAGTACTTC.

The chain joins TRBV11-2 to TRBJ2-5, with no clear D. V gave up 1 base and J gave up 2 bases, with 5 bases separating them. The CDR3 is made up of 13 amino acids. Germline V gives CDR1 SGHAT, CDR2 FQNNGV. The CDR3 sequence: CASSLGQQETQYF. The CDR3 DNA reads as TGTGCCAGCAGCTTAGGGCAGCAAGAGACCCAGTACTTC.

The chain recombines TRBV6-5 with TRBJ1-5; no definite D call. V dropped 4 bases and J dropped 1 base, with 8 bases sitting between them. CDR1 MNHEY and CDR2 SVGAGI come from the germline V gene. The CDR3 is 14 amino acids. This CDR3 is CASSSLESNQPQHF. CDR3 nucleotides: TGTGCCAGCAGTTCCCTAGAGAGCAATCAGCCCCAGCATTTT.

The J gene is TRBJ1-3, the V gene TRBV6-1; no reliable D call. The CDR3 is made up of 15 amino acids. Trimming shortened V by 6 bases and J by 0 bases, and 12 bases separated the two germline ends. The germline gives CDR1 MNHNS, CDR2 SASEGT. CDR3 nucleotide sequence: TGTGCCAGCAGGATAACGGAGAGCTCTGGAAACACCATATATTTT. This translates into CASRITESSGNTIYF.

This clone was seen a single time. This chain uses TRBV7-6 with TRBJ2-5; weak D call: TRBD2 (5 bases). Germline V gene sequence: CDR1 SGHVS, CDR2 FNYEAQ. This CDR3 contains 13 residues. With 7 bases removed from V and 5 bases from J, the gap between germline ends came to 14 bases. The CDR3 loop is CASTTYGVETQYF. The CDR3 DNA reads as TGTGCCAGCACCACTTACGGGGTTGAGACCCAGTACTTC.